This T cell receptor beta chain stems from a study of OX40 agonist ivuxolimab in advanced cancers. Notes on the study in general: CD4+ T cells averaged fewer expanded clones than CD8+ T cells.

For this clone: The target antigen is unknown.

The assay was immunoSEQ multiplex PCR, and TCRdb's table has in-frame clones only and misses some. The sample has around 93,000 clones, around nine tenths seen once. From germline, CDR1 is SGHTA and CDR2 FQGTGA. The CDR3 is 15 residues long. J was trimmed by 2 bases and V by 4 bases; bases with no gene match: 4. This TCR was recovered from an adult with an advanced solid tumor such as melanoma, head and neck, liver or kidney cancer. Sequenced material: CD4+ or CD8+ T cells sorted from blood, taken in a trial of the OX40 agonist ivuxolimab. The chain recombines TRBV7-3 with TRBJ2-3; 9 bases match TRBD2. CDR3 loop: CASSSRLAVTDTQYF. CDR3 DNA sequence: TGTGCCAGCAGCTCCCGACTAGCGGTCACAGATACGCAGTATTTT. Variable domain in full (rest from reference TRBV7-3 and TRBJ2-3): GAGVSQTPSNKVTEKGKYVELRCDPISGHTALYWYRQSLGQGPEFLIYFQGTGAADDSGLPNDRFFAVRPEGSVSTLKIQRTERGDSAVYLCASSSRLAVTDTQYFGPGTRLTVL.